Listed below are T cell receptor beta chains from one sample, sequenced in a study of response to subunit inactivated influenza vaccine. TCRdb passed the RT-PCR reads through MiXCR, listing each CDR3 protein once. The sample includes 610,000 or so distinct CDR3 sequences, around 13% seen only once; the top ten take 8.5% to 14%. Sample: PBMCs from blood, taken 11 to 12 days after vaccination. The receptors shown here come from a man in his forties or fifties who received an inactivated influenza vaccine. The CDR3 runs from the conserved cysteine through the conserved F or W. A D gene is named only where the DNA matches it firmly. The size entry is marked missing in some rows and otherwise reads once, few, many or a size class.

j_call | d_call | v_call | cdr3_length | clone_size | cdr3_nt | cdr3_aa
TRBJ2-2 | NA | TRBV12-3/TRBV12-4 | 12 | NA | TGTGCCAGCAGCATAGTAGCCGGGGAGCTGTTTTTT | CASSIVAGELFF
TRBJ2-7 | NA | TRBV29-1 | 13 | many | TGCAGCGTCGGGGACGTTTTCTCCTACGAGCAGTACTTC | CSVGDVFSYEQYF
TRBJ2-3 | TRBD2 | TRBV20-1 | 14 | NA | TGCAGTGCAACTAGCGGGCTACTCACAGATACGCAGTATTTT | CSATSGLLTDTQYF
TRBJ2-7 | NA | TRBV4-1 | 12 | NA | TGCGCCAGCAGCCAACCGGACTACGAGCAGTACTTC | CASSQPDYEQYF
TRBJ2-2 | NA | TRBV2 | 12 | few | TGTGCCAGCAGTTCGAGCGGGCGGGAGCTGTTTTTT | CASSSSGRELFF
TRBJ2-3 | TRBD2 | TRBV6-2/TRBV6-3 | 14 | NA | TGTGCCAGCAATCCTAGCGGGGGATCAGATACGCAGTATTTT | CASNPSGGSDTQYF
TRBJ1-6 | NA | TRBV20-1 | 15 | few | TGCAGTGCTACAGGAGGCAGGGGAGATAATTCACCCCTCCACTTT | CSATGGRGDNSPLHF
TRBJ1-1 | NA | TRBV5-1 | 13 | few | TGCGCCACCAGGGACATGGGGGACACTGAAGCTTTCTTT | CATRDMGDTEAFF
TRBJ2-3 | NA | TRBV29-1 | 12 | NA | TGCAGCGTGCGTCTTGGGGCGGATACGCAGTATTTT | CSVRLGADTQYF
TRBJ2-7 | TRBD1 | TRBV12-3/TRBV12-4 | 15 | few | TGTGCCAGCAGCGCTCAGGACAGGGACCCCTACGAGCAGTACTTC | CASSAQDRDPYEQYF
TRBJ2-7 | TRBD1 | TRBV7-9 | 16 | few | TGTGCCAGCAGCACTACAACAGGGGGCAAAACCTACGAGCAGTACTTC | CASSTTTGGKTYEQYF
TRBJ2-2 | TRBD2 | TRBV5-6 | 14 | few | TGTGCCAGCAGTTCGGGACTAGCGGATTGGGAGCTGTTTTTT | CASSSGLADWELFF
TRBJ1-1 | NA | TRBV7-2 | 16 | NA | TGTGCCAGCAGCTCCTCCTTTGGCAGGGTCGGCACTGAAGCTTTCTTT | CASSSSFGRVGTEAFF
TRBJ1-1 | TRBD1 | TRBV5-1 | 15 | NA | TGCGCCAGCAGAACCGGGACAGGGGCTTACACTGAAGCTTTCTTT | CASRTGTGAYTEAFF
TRBJ1-4 | NA | TRBV4-1 | 14 | few | TGCGCCAGCAGCAAGGGGGTCGAGGGTGAAAAACTGTTTTTT | CASSKGVEGEKLFF
TRBJ1-1 | TRBD1 | TRBV7-9 | 17 | NA | TGTGCCAGCAGGAAGGGGGTCCGACAGGGCATGAACACTGAAGCTTTCTTT | CASRKGVRQGMNTEAFF
TRBJ2-7 | TRBD2 | TRBV12-3/TRBV12-4 | 17 | NA | TGTGCCAGCAGTCTCGGACTAGCGGGAGACCGCGCCTACGAGCAGTACTTC | CASSLGLAGDRAYEQYF
TRBJ2-7 | TRBD1 | TRBV10-3 | 14 | few | TGTGCCATCGGTTCCGGACAGGGGGATTACGAGCAGTACTTC | CAIGSGQGDYEQYF
TRBJ1-1 | NA | TRBV20-1 | 13 | few | TGCAGTGCTAGAGATCAACTAGGAATTGAAGCTTTCTTT | CSARDQLGIEAFF
TRBJ1-3 | NA | TRBV5-1 | 14 | few | TGCGCCAGCAGCGAAGAGTTCTCTGGAAACACCATATATTTT | CASSEEFSGNTIYF
TRBJ2-1 | TRBD2 | TRBV12-3/TRBV12-4 | 16 | many | TGTGCCAGCACCGCGACGAGCGGGACGTTCGGAGATGAGCAGTTCTTC | CASTATSGTFGDEQFF
TRBJ2-4 | TRBD1 | TRBV30 | 14 | few | TGTGCCTGGAGTGGCCAAGTTGGGACAGGGGGTCAGTACTTC | CAWSGQVGTGGQYF
TRBJ2-5 | NA | TRBV12-3/TRBV12-4 | 14 | NA | TGTGCCAGCAGTAACCCGCGCTGTGGAGAGACCCAGTACTTC | CASSNPRCGETQYF
TRBJ2-7 | TRBD2 | TRBV11-1 | 15 | many | TGTGCCAGCAGCCGGACTAGCGGGCTCTCCTACGAGCAGTACTTC | CASSRTSGLSYEQYF
TRBJ2-4 | NA | TRBV3-1 | 12 | NA | TGTGCCAGCAGCCAGCCTCAGGGCATTCAGTACTTC | CASSQPQGIQYF
TRBJ1-2 | NA | TRBV12-3/TRBV12-4 | 14 | NA | TGTGCCAGCAGTTTAGCGCTGTCCAGGGCTGGCTACACCTTC | CASSLALSRAGYTF
TRBJ2-3 | TRBD1 | TRBV5-5 | 14 | few | TGTGCCAGCAGCTTCGGACAGGCCACAGATACGCAGTATTTT | CASSFGQATDTQYF
TRBJ1-4 | NA | TRBV6-5 | 14 | NA | TGTGCCAGCAGTTGGAATGTGGGGAGTGAAAAACTGTTTTTT | CASSWNVGSEKLFF
TRBJ2-1 | TRBD2 | TRBV28 | 16 | NA | TGTGCCAGCACTTTAGGGACTAGCGGGGGATACAATGAGCAGTTCTTC | CASTLGTSGGYNEQFF
TRBJ2-7 | NA | TRBV6-2/TRBV6-3 | 20 | NA | TGTGCCAGCAGTTCAATATCTTCTTACACAGGACCACTATTCTCCTACGAGCAGTACTTC | CASSSISSYTGPLFSYEQYF
TRBJ1-2 | NA | TRBV12-3/TRBV12-4 | 16 | NA | TGTGCCAGCAGTTTAGCCTTATCGACAGCTAACTATGGCTACACCTTC | CASSLALSTANYGYTF
TRBJ2-7 | NA | TRBV7-2 | 14 | few | TGTGCCAGCAGCTTGTCAGAACTCTCCGGCGAGCAGTACTTC | CASSLSELSGEQYF